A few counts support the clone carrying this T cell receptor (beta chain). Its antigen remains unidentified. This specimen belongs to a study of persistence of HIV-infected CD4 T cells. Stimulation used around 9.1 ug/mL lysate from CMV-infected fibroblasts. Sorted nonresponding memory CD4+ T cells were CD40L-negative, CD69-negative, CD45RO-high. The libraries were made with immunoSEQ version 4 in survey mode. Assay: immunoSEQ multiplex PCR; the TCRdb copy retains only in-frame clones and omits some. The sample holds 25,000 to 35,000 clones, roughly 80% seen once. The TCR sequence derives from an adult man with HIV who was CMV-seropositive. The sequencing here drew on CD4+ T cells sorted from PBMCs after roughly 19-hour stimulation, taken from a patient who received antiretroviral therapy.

In DNA form, the CDR3 reads TGTGCCAGCAGTGAGGAGGGCGTCCCCGAGCAGTACTTC. Its protein is CASSEEGVPEQYF. The V call is TRBV6-2 or TRBV6-3, the J call TRBJ2-7; D is possibly TRBD2 (6 bases). Germline-derived CDR1 and CDR2 are MNHEY and SVGEGT. CDR3 size: 13 residues. The V gene lost 5 bases and the J gene lost 6 bases, with 14 bases spanning the gap.